This T cell receptor beta chain emerged from a study of blood T cell repertoires in COVID-19. CDR3 length: 14 residues. V lost 1 base and J lost 4, with 11 bases in between. CDR1 SGHDT and CDR2 YYEEEE come from the germline V gene. The repertoire was sequenced with immunoSEQ multiplex PCR; TCRdb's copy has only in-frame clones and lacks some. Counted here are approximately 260,000 clones, roughly 89% occurring once; the ten biggest clones make up approximately 2%. Source material: peripheral blood. The genes are TRBV5-6 and TRBJ2-5; D gene unclear. This clonotype originated in a man aged 50 or older with acute or convalescent COVID-19. The CDR3 protein is CASSLPGLGETQYF. CDR3 nucleotide sequence: TGTGCCAGCAGCTTGCCGGGTTTGGGAGAGACCCAGTACTTC.